This T cell receptor (beta chain) stems from a study of T cell responses to AZD1222 COVID-19 vaccine. The CDR3 totals 14 residues. Germline-derived CDR1 and CDR2 are SGHDT and YYEEEE. V was pared by 4 bases and J by 10 bases, with 15 bases between. Data came from immunoSEQ multiplex PCR; TCRdb stores just in-frame clones and leaves some out. The repertoire includes some 97,000 clones, about 87% of them detected once, and 3.5% to 4.5% sits in the top ten. The receptor's source is an adult in good health. The chain carries TRBV5-6 and TRBJ1-6, with D possibly being TRBD1 (5 bases). Source: peripheral blood, taken on day 0 of MenACWY control vaccination. In DNA, the CDR3 is TGTGCCAGCAGCCCCGGGACTTCATACTCACCCCTCCACTTT. The encoded protein is CASSPGTSYSPLHF. Variable domain in full (rest from reference TRBV5-6 and TRBJ1-6): DAGVTQSPTHLIKTRGQQVTLRCSPKSGHDTVSWYQQALGQGPQFIFQYYEEEERQRGNFPDRFSGHQFPNYSSELNVNALLLGDSALYLCASSPGTSYSPLHFGNGTRLTVT.